This T cell receptor beta chain was sequenced for a study of blood T cell repertoires in COVID-19. V lost 3 bases to trimming and J lost 4 bases; unmatched junction nucleotides: 5. The CDR3 is 16 residues long. Germline V gene data show CDR1 as SGDLS and CDR2 as YYNGEE. Sequenced by immunoSEQ multiplex PCR; TCRdb stores in-frame clones only, minus some. The data hold about 150,000 clones, with 87% observed a single time. Shortly before study entry, within 2 weeks, exposed participants had met a COVID-19 case. This sequence was found in a woman in her 40s who had been exposed to COVID-19. The chain couples TRBV9 to TRBJ1-3; TRBD1 aligns across 12 bases. Sequenced sample: PBMCs or T cells enriched from blood (not recorded which). The CDR3, as DNA: TGTGCCAGCAGCGGGGGACAGGGGGCGTGGGGAAACACCATATATTTT. Its translation is CASSGGQGAWGNTIYF.